Below, one T cell receptor (beta chain) is given with its context. The method was immunoSEQ multiplex PCR; TCRdb's version includes in-frame clones alone and lacks a portion of them. The table includes 150,000 to 200,000 clones, roughly 90% detected once. The source of the sample is a study of blood T cell repertoires in COVID-19. About the research overall: Samples representing acute and convalescent COVID-19 were sourced from the United States, Italy and Spain.

Germline CDR1 reads SGHNT; CDR2 reads YYREEE (reference sequence). The V and J ends lost 1 base and 2 bases respectively, with 11 bases between them. CDR3 length: 15 amino acids. The chain uses TRBV5-4 and TRBJ2-3; weak D call: TRBD1 (5 bases). The source of this sequence is a man over 45 with acute or convalescent COVID-19. The material sequenced was peripheral blood. In nucleotides, the CDR3 is TGTGCCAGCAGCTTGTATCAGGGTCTCACAGATACGCAGTATTTT. Protein product: CASSLYQGLTDTQYF.